The T cell receptor beta chain described here comes from a study of shared clonotypes between healthy human individuals. Study-wide results and caveats: Of the naive CD4 clonotypes, about 5% were shared across several donors. The study generally estimated greater richness for naive than memory subsets. Sampling covered nothing but blood. Tissue TCR repertoires likely differ from those found in blood.

Trimming cost V 2 bases and J 7 bases, with 20 bases left between them. The CDR3 is 16 amino acids. Germline loops: CDR1 SGHAT, CDR2 FQDESV (reference sequence). At a deep level, the assay was run. Profiled with immunoSEQ multiplex PCR; TCRdb holds only in-frame clones, not every one. The data contain under 2,000,000 clones, about 95% of them singletons. Cells designated naive CD8 were CD45RO-negative and were positively selected for CCR7, with terminally differentiated effector memory CD45RA+ cells excluded. About this clone itself: Antigen: not known.

J is TRBJ1-1 and V is TRBV11-1; D perhaps matches TRBD1 (6 bases). This clonotype originated in a man in his late teens or twenties in good health. Sequencing used naive CD8+ T cells sorted from blood. CDR3 sequence reads: CASSLPYSTGKDEAFF. The CDR3 coding sequence is TGTGCCAGCAGCTTACCGTACTCTACAGGGAAAGATGAAGCTTTCTTT.